The 27 T cell receptor beta chains presented below share a single source sample, sequenced in a study of blood T cells in healthy people across ages. The second PCR ran about 6 to 12 cycles with a sample-barcoded 5' primer and J-beta primers. Each CDR3 protein is one row after TCRdb ran MiXCR on the 5' RACE reads. The sample yields 1,300,000 or so distinct CDR3 sequences, approximately 59% seen once. Specimen: blood. Source of these receptors: a man between 18 and 35 years old in good health.

V is TRBV7-9 and J is TRBJ2-7, with 10 bases matching TRBD2. The last part of the DNA fits TRBJ2-1 better; the J call may be wrong. CDR1 and CDR2 (germline): SEHNR, FQNEAQ (reference sequence). The CDR3 is 14 residues long. This chain's CDR3 is CASSFTSGVGEQFF. The CDR3 DNA reads TGTGCCAGCAGCTTTACTAGCGGGGTAGGTGAGCAGTTCTTC.

This chain's CDR3 is CASMVRGYDTDTQYF. In nucleotides, the CDR3 is TGTGCCAGCATGGTCCGGGGGTATGACACAGATACGCAGTATTTT. The chain links TRBV6-6 to TRBJ2-3; weak D call: TRBD2 (6 bases). The CDR3 is 15 amino acids. Trimming removed 7 bases from V and 2 bases from J, with 16 bases in between. CDR1 is MNHNY, CDR2 SVGAGI, per germline (reference sequence).

This clonotype was recorded only once. A much larger clone lies a single base off, so this may be a read error. The chain links TRBV7-9 to TRBJ2-7, with D tentatively TRBD2 (5 bases). This CDR3 has 12 amino acids. Germline-derived CDR1 and CDR2 are SEHNR and FQNEAQ (reference sequence). V lost 0 bases, J lost 7 bases, and 7 bases lay in between. DNA for the CDR3: TGTGCCAGCAGCTTAGCGCTAGCTGAGCAGTACTTC. Its protein product is CASSLALAEQYF.

The chain has TRBV29-1 and TRBJ1-1; no reliable D call. The germline V and J ends were trimmed by 5 bases and 0 bases, with 10 bases remaining between them. The germline V gene encodes CDR1 SQVTM and CDR2 ANQGSEA. The CDR3 has 13 amino acids. In nucleotides, the CDR3 is TGCAGCGTTTGTCAGGCCGTGAACACTGAAGCTTTCTTT. Protein: CSVCQAVNTEAFF.

This sequence joins TRBV11-2 and TRBJ1-1; 7 bases are shared with TRBD1. This CDR3 is 12 amino acids long. Losses at the gene ends were 5 bases for V and 7 bases for J; bases not matched to a gene: 4. Germline CDR1 is SGHAT and CDR2 is FQNNGV. The DNA of the CDR3 is TGTGCCAGCAGCGACAGGGTTCATGAAGCTTTCTTT. Translation gives CASSDRVHEAFF.

This clonotype has just a few counts. J is TRBJ1-1 and V is TRBV12-3 or TRBV12-4; D uncertain. Trimming took off 4 bases at V and 1 base at J, with 4 bases between the two ends. The CDR3 runs 12 residues. CDR3 protein: CASSWWNTEAFF. CDR3 nucleotides: TGTGCCAGCAGTTGGTGGAACACTGAAGCTTTCTTT.

V usage is TRBV7-9 and J usage is TRBJ2-5; 10 bases fit TRBD1. Germline CDR1 SEHNR, CDR2 FQNEAQ (reference sequence). V lost 6 bases to trimming and J lost 5 bases; unmatched junction nucleotides: 9. CDR3 length: 15 amino acids. CDR3 coding DNA: TGTGCCAGCAGTCCGGACAGGGGGTCCGGGGAGACCCAGTACTTC. This translates into CASSPDRGSGETQYF. Full variable domain (missing parts from reference TRBV7-9 and TRBJ2-5): DTGVSQNPRHKITKRGQNVTFRCDPISEHNRLYWYRQTLGQGPEFLTYFQNEAQLEKSRLLSDRFSAERPKGSFSTLEIQRTEQGDSAMYLCASSPDRGSGETQYFGPGTRLLVL.

The CDR3 spells CASSYAGGYGYTF. The CDR3 nucleotides are TGTGCCAGCAGTTACGCGGGAGGCTATGGCTACACCTTC. The V and J genes are TRBV6-5 and TRBJ1-2; D is uncertain. This CDR3 spans 13 amino acids. Germline values: CDR1 MNHEY, CDR2 SVGAGI. The V end lost 2 bases, the J end lost 4 bases, and 8 bases lay between the germline ends.

This chain connects TRBV4-1 to TRBJ2-1; D is unclear. Trimming cost V 0 bases and J 9 bases, with 3 bases left between them. Germline V gives CDR1 MGHRA, CDR2 YSYEKL. CDR3 length equals 11 residues. Here the CDR3 reads CASSQDAEQFF. The CDR3 nucleotides are TGCGCCAGCAGCCAAGACGCTGAGCAGTTCTTC.

This rearrangement joins TRBV18 to TRBJ2-7, with 10 bases matching TRBD2. Germline V gives CDR1 KGHSH, CDR2 LQKENI. The junction had 11 bases not matched to a gene; V was cut back by 6 bases and J by 0 bases. This CDR3 has 17 residues. For the CDR3, the DNA is TGTGCCAGCTCGCCCGTGACTAGCGGGTGGAACTCCTACGAGCAGTACTTC. It yields the protein CASSPVTSGWNSYEQYF.

The chain couples TRBV3-1 to TRBJ2-7, with D possibly being TRBD2 (6 bases). This CDR3 region has 12 residues. Germline CDR1 and CDR2: LGHDT and YNNKEL (reference sequence). Trimming stripped 6 bases from V and 6 bases from J, with 12 bases between. The CDR3 protein is CASSRPGVEQYF. In nucleotides, the CDR3 is TGTGCCAGCAGTCGACCGGGGGTCGAGCAGTACTTC.

V usage is TRBV7-9 and J usage is TRBJ1-2; 9 bases map to TRBD1. Germline assignment: CDR1 SEHNR and CDR2 FQNEAQ (reference sequence). The CDR3 has 13 amino acids. V gave up 4 bases and J gave up 7 bases; unmatched junction bases: 4. CDR3 protein: CASSSTGGSGYTF. As DNA, the CDR3 is TGTGCCAGCAGCTCAACAGGGGGCTCTGGCTACACCTTC.

This chain joins TRBV5-1 and TRBJ1-2; TRBD1 matches at 8 bases. Germline assignment: CDR1 SGHRS and CDR2 YFSETQ. CDR3 size: 15 residues. With 8 bases clipped from V and 4 bases from J, the junction kept 13 bases outside the gene matches. The CDR3 loop is CASSQTNRGFYGYTF. CDR3 DNA: TGCGCCAGTAGCCAAACAAACAGGGGGTTCTATGGCTACACCTTC.

Here the CDR3 reads CASSLAQGARGETQYF. CDR3 DNA sequence: TGTGCCAGCAGTTTAGCGCAGGGGGCCCGGGGAGAGACCCAGTACTTC. This rearrangement joins TRBV12-3 or TRBV12-4 to TRBJ2-5; 8 positions match TRBD1. The CDR3 length is 16 residues. V gave up 0 bases and J gave up 4 bases; unmatched junction bases: 7.

V and J are TRBV7-2 and TRBJ1-1; D not certain. The V and J ends lost 1 base and 3 bases respectively, with 12 bases between them. CDR1 SGHTA and CDR2 FQGNSA come from the germline V gene. The CDR3 sequence is 15 residues long. CDR3 DNA: TGTGCCAGCAGCTTAGTTCCTGAGGCGGACACTGAAGCTTTCTTT. Translation: CASSLVPEADTEAFF.

V and J are TRBV9 and TRBJ1-5; D possibly corresponds to TRBD1 (6 bases). This CDR3 has 15 residues. Trimming took 0 bases from V and 4 from J, leaving 11 bases between them. Germline CDR1 and CDR2: SGDLS and YYNGEE. CDR3 region: CASSVDGGGNQPQHF. DNA for the CDR3: TGTGCCAGCAGCGTAGATGGAGGGGGAAATCAGCCCCAGCATTTT.

The chain recombines TRBV4-1 with TRBJ2-3; 7 nucleotides align to TRBD2. The germline gives CDR1 MGHRA, CDR2 YSYEKL. Germline trimming cut 2 bases from V and 6 bases from J; bases unmatched to any gene: 14. CDR3 size: 17 residues. This CDR3 is CASSQSLGVGRVDTQYF. The CDR3 DNA reads as TGCGCCAGCAGCCAATCGCTCGGTGTAGGGAGGGTCGATACGCAGTATTTT.

The CDR3 reads CSARGGQARNEKLFF. The CDR3 DNA reads as TGCAGCGCCCGTGGGGGACAGGCCAGAAATGAAAAACTGTTTTTT. The rearrangement joins TRBV29-1 to TRBJ1-4; 8 positions agree with TRBD1. The CDR3 runs 15 residues. The V gene's germline CDR1 is SQVTM and CDR2 ANQGSEA. With V trimmed by 7 bases and J by 5 bases, 12 bases remained unmatched.

The chain combines TRBV20-1 with TRBJ2-5; TRBD2 matches 14 bases. CDR1 and CDR2 from the germline V gene are DFQATT and SNEGSKA (reference sequence). The CDR3 runs to 15 residues. V was clipped by 6 bases and J by 5 bases; unmatched bases: 8. The CDR3 sequence: CSAYGTSGSWETQYF. The CDR3 DNA reads as TGCAGTGCCTACGGGACTAGCGGGAGCTGGGAGACCCAGTACTTC.

V is TRBV2 and J is TRBJ2-7; no reliable D call. The CDR3 spans 12 residues. From germline, CDR1 is SNHLY and CDR2 FYNNEI. V lost 5 bases to trimming and J lost 3 bases, with 8 bases between them. The CDR3 DNA follows: TGTGCCAGCAGTCTTGCGATCTACGAGCAGTACTTC. Translating gives CASSLAIYEQYF.

This clonotype was counted a few times. V usage is TRBV6-2 or TRBV6-3 and J usage is TRBJ2-7; no clear D gene. CDR1 and CDR2 from the germline V gene are MNHEY and SVGEGT. There are 13 residues in the CDR3. Trimming left V 6 bases short and J 5 bases short, with 14 bases between. The CDR3 DNA sequence: TGTGCCAGCAGGCCTCGGGCGTGGGACGAGCAGTACTTC. Its protein is CASRPRAWDEQYF.

This clonotype was counted only a few times. V gene TRBV2 combines with J gene TRBJ2-5, with D unclear. V was shortened by 4 bases and J by 5 bases, with 14 bases between the two germline ends. CDR3 size: 14 residues. The germline gives CDR1 SNHLY, CDR2 FYNNEI. The CDR3 bases are TGTGCCAGCAGTGTTAGTATGGTGGCGGAGACCCAGTACTTC. It codes for CASSVSMVAETQYF.

This clonotype was seen a few times. This rearrangement joins TRBV10-3 to TRBJ2-7, with D possibly matching TRBD2 (5 bases). The CDR3 length is 12 residues. CDR1 ENHRY and CDR2 SYGVKD come from the germline V gene. V lost 3 bases and J lost 3, with 6 bases in between. For the CDR3, the DNA is TGTGCCATCAGTGATAGCGTCTACGAGCAGTACTTC. This gives the protein CAISDSVYEQYF.

The chain carries TRBV7-9 and TRBJ1-4; possibly TRBD1 for D (6 bases). The V gene's germline CDR1 is SEHNR and CDR2 FQNEAQ (reference sequence). Trimming stripped 5 bases from V and 2 bases from J, with 15 bases between. CDR3 length: 16 residues. In nucleotides, the CDR3 is TGTGCCAGCAGCCCAACAGGGCGTGGGACTAATGAAAAACTGTTTTTT. It yields the protein CASSPTGRGTNEKLFF.

This clonotype came up a few times. The chain uses TRBV27 and TRBJ1-6; 11 nucleotides agree with TRBD1. Trimming removed 4 bases from V and 7 bases from J; junction bases left unmatched: 0. CDR3 size: 14 residues. The germline gives CDR1 MNHEY, CDR2 SMNVEV (reference sequence). The CDR3 loop reads CASSWTGGNSPLHF. The CDR3 DNA follows: TGTGCCAGCAGTTGGACAGGGGGCAATTCACCCCTCCACTTT.

V is TRBV4-3 and J is TRBJ1-2, with D unclear. Germline CDR1 reads LGHNA; CDR2 reads YSLEER. This CDR3 spans 14 amino acids. V gave up 4 bases and J gave up 8 bases, with 17 bases separating them. The CDR3 here is CASSPLEAGMGYTF. The CDR3 DNA sequence: TGCGCCAGCAGCCCCCTTGAGGCAGGCATGGGCTACACCTTC.

The rearrangement links TRBV20-1 to TRBJ2-1, with D perhaps TRBD1 or TRBD2 (5 bases each). The DNA end is a closer match to TRBJ2-7, so the J assignment may be wrong. Per the germline V gene, CDR1 is DFQATT and CDR2 is SNEGSKA (reference sequence). The CDR3 length is 14 residues. The chain's CDR3 is CSARDTSPSNEQYF. The CDR3 bases are TGCAGTGCTAGGGACACGAGTCCTAGCAATGAGCAGTACTTC.